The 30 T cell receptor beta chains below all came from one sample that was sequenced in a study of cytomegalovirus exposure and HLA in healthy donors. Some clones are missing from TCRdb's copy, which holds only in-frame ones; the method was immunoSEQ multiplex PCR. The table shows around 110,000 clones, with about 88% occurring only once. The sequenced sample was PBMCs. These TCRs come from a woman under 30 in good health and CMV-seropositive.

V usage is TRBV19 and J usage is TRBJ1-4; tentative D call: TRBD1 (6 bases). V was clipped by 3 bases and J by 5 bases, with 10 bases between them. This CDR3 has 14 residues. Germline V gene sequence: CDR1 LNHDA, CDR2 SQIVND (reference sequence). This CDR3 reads CASSMGTQNEKLFF. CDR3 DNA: TGTGCCAGTAGTATGGGGACACAGAATGAAAAACTGTTTTTT. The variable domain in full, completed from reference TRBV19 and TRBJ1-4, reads DGGITQSPKYLFRKEGQNVTLSCEQNLNHDAMYWYRQDPGQGLRLIYYSQIVNDFQKGDIAEGYSVSREKKESFPLTVTSAQKNPTAFYLCASSMGTQNEKLFFGSGTQLSVL.

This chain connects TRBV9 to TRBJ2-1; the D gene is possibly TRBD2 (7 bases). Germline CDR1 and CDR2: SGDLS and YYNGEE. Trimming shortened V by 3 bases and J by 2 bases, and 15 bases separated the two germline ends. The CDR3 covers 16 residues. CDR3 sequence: CASSDMTGGTYNEQFF. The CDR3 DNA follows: TGTGCCAGCAGCGACATGACGGGGGGCACCTACAATGAGCAGTTCTTC.

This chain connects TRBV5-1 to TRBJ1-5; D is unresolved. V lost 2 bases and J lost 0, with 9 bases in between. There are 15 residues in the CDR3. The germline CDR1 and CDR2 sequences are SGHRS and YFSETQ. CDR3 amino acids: CASSLGGVSNQPQHF. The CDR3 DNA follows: TGCGCCAGCAGCTTAGGTGGAGTTAGCAATCAGCCCCAGCATTTT.

The CDR3 here is CAISDSSQRYQETQYF. CDR3 in DNA: TGTGCCATCAGTGATTCCTCGCAGCGGTACCAAGAGACCCAGTACTTC. The chain recombines TRBV10-3 with TRBJ2-5; a weak D match, TRBD2 (5 bases). This CDR3 comprises 16 residues. V was shortened by 3 bases and J by 0 bases, with 14 bases between the two germline ends. The V gene's germline CDR1 is ENHRY and CDR2 SYGVKD.

As DNA, the CDR3 is TGTGCCAGCAGTTTAACGGGGGTCACAGATACGCAGTATTTT. Protein: CASSLTGVTDTQYF. The chain uses TRBV27 and TRBJ2-3, with a possible D match to TRBD2 (6 bases). The CDR3 has 14 residues. The germline gives CDR1 MNHEY, CDR2 SMNVEV (reference sequence). V was shortened by 2 bases and J by 2 bases, with 8 bases between the two germline ends.

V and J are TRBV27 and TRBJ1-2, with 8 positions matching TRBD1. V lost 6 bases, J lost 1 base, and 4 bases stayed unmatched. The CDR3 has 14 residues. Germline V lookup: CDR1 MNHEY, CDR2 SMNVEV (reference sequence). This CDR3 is CASRSTGDNYGYTF. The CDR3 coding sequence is TGTGCCAGCAGATCGACAGGGGATAACTATGGCTACACCTTC.

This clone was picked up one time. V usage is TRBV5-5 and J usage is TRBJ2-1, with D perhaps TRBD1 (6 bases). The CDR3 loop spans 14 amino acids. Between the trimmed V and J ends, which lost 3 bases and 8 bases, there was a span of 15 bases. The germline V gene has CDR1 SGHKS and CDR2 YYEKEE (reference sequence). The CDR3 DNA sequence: TGTGCCAGCAGCTCGCTACAGGGAGATGATGAGCAGTTCTTC. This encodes CASSSLQGDDEQFF.

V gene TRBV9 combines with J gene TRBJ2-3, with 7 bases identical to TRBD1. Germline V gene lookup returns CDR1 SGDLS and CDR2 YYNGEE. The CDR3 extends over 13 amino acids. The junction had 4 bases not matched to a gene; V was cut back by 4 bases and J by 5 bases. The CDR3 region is CASSSRGLDTQYF. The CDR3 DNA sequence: TGTGCCAGCAGCTCAAGGGGGCTAGATACGCAGTATTTT. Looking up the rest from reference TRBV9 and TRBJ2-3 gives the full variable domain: DSGVTQTPKHLITATGQRVTLRCSPRSGDLSVYWYQQSLDQGLQFLIQYYNGEERAKGNILERFSAQQFPDLHSELNLSSLELGDSALYFCASSSRGLDTQYFGPGTRLTVL.

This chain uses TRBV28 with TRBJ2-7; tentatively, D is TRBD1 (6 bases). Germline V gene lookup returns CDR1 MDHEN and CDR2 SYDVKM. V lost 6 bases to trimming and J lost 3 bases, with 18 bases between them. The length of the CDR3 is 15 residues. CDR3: CASRGRSGANYEQYV. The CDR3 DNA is TGTGCCAGCAGGGGTCGGTCAGGGGCCAACTACGAGCAGTACGTC.

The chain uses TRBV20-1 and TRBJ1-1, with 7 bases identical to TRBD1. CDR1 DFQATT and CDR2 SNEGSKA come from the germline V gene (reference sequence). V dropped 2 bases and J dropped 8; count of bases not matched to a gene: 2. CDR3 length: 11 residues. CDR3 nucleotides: TGCAGTGCTAGAAAGGGGGCAGAAGCTTTCTTT. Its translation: CSARKGAEAFF.

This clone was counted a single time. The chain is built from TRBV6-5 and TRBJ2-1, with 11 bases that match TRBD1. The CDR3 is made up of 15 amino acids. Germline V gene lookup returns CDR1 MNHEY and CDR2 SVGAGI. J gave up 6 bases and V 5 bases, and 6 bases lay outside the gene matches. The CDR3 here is CASSTRTGGRNEQFF. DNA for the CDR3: TGTGCCAGCAGTACTAGGACAGGGGGCCGCAATGAGCAGTTCTTC.

CDR3 sequence: CASSQLGQGGGYTF. The CDR3 coding sequence is TGTGCCAGCAGCCAATTGGGGCAGGGCGGTGGCTACACCTTC. J is TRBJ1-2 and V is TRBV14; weak D call: TRBD1 (5 bases). The CDR3 runs to 14 residues. Germline lookup yields CDR1 SGHDN and CDR2 FVKESK. V lost 2 bases to trimming and J lost 7 bases, with 14 bases between them.

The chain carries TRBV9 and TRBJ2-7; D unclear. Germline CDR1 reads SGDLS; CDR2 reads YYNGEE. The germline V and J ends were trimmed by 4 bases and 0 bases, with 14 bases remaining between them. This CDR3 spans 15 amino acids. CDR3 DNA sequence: TGTGCCAGCAGCCCAGGAAGTTCTTTCTCCTACGAGCAGTACTTC. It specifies CASSPGSSFSYEQYF.

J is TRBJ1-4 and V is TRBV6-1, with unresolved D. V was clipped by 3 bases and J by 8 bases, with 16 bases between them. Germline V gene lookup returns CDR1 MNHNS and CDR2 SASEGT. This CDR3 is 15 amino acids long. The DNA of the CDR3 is TGTGCCAGCAGTGATGCTGTGGGAGATGACGAAAAACTGTTTTTT. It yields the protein CASSDAVGDDEKLFF.

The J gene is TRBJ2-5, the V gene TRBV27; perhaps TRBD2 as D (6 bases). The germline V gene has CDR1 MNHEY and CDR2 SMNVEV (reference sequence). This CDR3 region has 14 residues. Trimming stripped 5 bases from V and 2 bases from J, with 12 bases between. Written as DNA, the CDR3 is TGTGCCAGCAGTCTCCGGGAGAAACAAGAGACCCAGTACTTC. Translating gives CASSLREKQETQYF.

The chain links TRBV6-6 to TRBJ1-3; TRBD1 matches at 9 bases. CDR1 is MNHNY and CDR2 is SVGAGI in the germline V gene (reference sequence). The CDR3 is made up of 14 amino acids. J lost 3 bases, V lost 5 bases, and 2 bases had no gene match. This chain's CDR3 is CASSRTGDGNTIYF. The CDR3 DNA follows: TGTGCCAGCAGTCGGACAGGGGATGGAAACACCATATATTTT.

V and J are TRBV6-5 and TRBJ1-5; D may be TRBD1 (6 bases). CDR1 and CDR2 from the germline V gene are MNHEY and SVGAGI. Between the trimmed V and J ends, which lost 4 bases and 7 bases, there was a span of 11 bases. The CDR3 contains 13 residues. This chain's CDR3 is CASSLGRGQPQHF. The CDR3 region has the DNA TGTGCCAGCAGTTTAGGCAGGGGACAGCCCCAGCATTTT.

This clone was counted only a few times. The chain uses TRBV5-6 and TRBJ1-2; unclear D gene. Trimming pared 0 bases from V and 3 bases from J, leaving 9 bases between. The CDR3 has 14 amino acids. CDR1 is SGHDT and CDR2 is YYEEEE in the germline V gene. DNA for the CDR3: TGTGCCAGCAGCTTGGTCCCAGAAGACTATGGCTACACCTTC. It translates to CASSLVPEDYGYTF.

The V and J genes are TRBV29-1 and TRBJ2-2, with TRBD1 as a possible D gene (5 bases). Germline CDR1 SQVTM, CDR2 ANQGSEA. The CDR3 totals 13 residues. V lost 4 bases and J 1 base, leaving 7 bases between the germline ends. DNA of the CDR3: TGCAGCGTTGTCAGGGAGAACACCGGGGAGCTGTTTTTT. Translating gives CSVVRENTGELFF.

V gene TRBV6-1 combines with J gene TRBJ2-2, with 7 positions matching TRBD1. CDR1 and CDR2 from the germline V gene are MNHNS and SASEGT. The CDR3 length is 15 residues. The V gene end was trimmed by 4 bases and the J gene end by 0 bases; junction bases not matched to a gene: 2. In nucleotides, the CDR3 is TGTGCCAGCAGTGTCGGGACAGCGAACACCGGGGAGCTGTTTTTT. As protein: CASSVGTANTGELFF.

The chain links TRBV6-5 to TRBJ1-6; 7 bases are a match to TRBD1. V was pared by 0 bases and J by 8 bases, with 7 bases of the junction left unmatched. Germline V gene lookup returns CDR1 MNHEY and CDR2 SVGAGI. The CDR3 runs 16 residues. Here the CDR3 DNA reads TGTGCCAGCAGTTACTCATCGAGGCAGGGGGATTCACCCCTCCACTTT. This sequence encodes CASSYSSRQGDSPLHF.

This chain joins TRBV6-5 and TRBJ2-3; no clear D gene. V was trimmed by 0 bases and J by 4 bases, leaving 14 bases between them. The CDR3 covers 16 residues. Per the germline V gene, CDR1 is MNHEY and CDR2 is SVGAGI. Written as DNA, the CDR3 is TGTGCCAGCAGTTACTCTTCCCGGCTGGGCCCAGATACGCAGTATTTT. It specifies CASSYSSRLGPDTQYF.

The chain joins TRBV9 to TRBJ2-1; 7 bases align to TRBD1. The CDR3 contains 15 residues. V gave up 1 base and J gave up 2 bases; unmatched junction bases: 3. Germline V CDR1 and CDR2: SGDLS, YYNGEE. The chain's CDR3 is CASSVLDRTYNEQFF. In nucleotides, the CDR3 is TGTGCCAGCAGCGTACTGGACAGGACCTACAATGAGCAGTTCTTC.

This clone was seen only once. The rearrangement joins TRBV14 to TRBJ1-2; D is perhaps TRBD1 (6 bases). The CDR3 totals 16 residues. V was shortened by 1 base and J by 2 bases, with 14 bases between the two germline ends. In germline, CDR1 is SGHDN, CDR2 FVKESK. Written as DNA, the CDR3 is TGTGCCAGCAGCCAAGTAGGGGGACGGAAGAACTATGGCTACACCTTC. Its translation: CASSQVGGRKNYGYTF.

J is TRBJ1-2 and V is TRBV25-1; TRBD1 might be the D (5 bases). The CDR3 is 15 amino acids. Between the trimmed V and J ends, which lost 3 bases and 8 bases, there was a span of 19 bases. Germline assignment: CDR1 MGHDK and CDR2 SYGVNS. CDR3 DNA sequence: TGTGCCAGCAGTGAGGTTCTTCAGGGAAGGAGAGGCTACACCTTC. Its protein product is CASSEVLQGRRGYTF.

The CDR3 DNA follows: TGTGCCAGCGCGCCGCGGGGGGATCAGCCCCAGCATTTT. This translates into CASAPRGDQPQHF. This sequence joins TRBV6-6 and TRBJ1-5; D possibly corresponds to TRBD1 (5 bases). The CDR3 has 13 residues. V was cut by 8 bases and J by 5 bases, with 13 bases left in between. Germline V CDR1 and CDR2: MNHNY, SVGAGI (reference sequence).

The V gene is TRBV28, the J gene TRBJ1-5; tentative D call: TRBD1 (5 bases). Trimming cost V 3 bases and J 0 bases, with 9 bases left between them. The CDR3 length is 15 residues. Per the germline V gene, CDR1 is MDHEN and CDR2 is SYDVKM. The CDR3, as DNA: TGTGCCAGCAGTTTTAGGGGTTATAGCAATCAGCCCCAGCATTTT. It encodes CASSFRGYSNQPQHF.

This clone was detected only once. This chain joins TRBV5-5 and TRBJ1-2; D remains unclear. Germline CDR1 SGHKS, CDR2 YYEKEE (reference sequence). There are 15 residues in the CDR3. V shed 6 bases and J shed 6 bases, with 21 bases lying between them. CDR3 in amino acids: CASTQTGGFSDGYTF. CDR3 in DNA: TGTGCCAGCACCCAGACTGGAGGGTTTAGCGATGGCTACACCTTC.

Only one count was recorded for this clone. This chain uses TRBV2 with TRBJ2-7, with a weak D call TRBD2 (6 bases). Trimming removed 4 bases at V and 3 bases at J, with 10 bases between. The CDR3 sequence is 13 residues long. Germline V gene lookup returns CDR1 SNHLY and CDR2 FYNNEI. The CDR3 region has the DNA TGTGCCAGCAGTGCGGGAGAGAACTACGAGCAGTACTTC. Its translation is CASSAGENYEQYF.

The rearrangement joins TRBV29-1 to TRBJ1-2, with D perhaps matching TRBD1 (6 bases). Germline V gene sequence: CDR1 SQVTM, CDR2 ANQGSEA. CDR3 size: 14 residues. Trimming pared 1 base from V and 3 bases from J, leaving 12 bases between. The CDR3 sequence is CSVEGARGDYGYTF. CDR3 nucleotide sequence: TGCAGCGTTGAAGGTGCCAGGGGAGACTATGGCTACACCTTC. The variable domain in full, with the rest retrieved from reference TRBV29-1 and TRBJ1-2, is SAVISQKPSRDICQRGTSLTIQCQVDSQVTMMFWYRQQPGQSLTLIATANQGSEATYESGFVIDKFPISRPNLTFSTLTVSNMSPEDSSIYLCSVEGARGDYGYTFGSGTRLTVV.